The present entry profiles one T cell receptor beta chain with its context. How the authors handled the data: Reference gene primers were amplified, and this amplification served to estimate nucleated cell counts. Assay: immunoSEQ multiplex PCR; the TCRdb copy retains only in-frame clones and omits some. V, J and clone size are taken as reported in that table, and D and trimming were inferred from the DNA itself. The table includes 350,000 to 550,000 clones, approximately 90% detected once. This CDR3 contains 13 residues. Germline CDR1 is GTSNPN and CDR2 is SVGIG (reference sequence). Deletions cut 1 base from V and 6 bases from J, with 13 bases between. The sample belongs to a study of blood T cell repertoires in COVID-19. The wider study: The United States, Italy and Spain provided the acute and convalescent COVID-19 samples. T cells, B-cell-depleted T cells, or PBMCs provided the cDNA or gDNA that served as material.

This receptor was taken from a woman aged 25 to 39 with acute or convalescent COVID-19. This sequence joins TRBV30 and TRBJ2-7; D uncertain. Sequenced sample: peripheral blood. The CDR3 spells CAWSEDGRIEQYF. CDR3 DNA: TGTGCCTGGAGTGAGGATGGCAGGATCGAGCAGTACTTC.